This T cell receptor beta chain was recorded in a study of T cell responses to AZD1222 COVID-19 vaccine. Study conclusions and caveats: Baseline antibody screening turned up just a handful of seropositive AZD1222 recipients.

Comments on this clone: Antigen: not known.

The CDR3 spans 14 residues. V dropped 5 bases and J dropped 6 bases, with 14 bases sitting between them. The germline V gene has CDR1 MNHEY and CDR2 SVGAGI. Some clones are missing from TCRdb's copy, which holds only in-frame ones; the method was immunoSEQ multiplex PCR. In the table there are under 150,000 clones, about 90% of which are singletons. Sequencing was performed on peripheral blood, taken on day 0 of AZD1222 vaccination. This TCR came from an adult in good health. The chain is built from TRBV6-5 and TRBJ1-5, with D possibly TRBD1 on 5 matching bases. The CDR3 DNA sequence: TGTGCCAGCAGTCCCCCCCGGGGGGTTCAGCCCCAGCATTTT. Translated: CASSPPRGVQPQHF.